This T cell receptor beta chain was captured in a study of blood T cell repertoires in COVID-19. Study-wide background: PBMCs, B-cell-depleted T cells, or T cells provided the cDNA or gDNA that made up the material.

Deletions cut 6 bases from V and 10 bases from J, with 18 bases between. The CDR3 sequence is 13 residues long. Germline loops: CDR1 MDHEN, CDR2 SYDVKM. In terms of age and location, participants ranged from roughly 18 to 100 years and lived in fewer than 30 US areas. Grouping used clinical history reported by participants in a survey and questionnaire. In the original processing: Reference gene primer amplification yielded estimated nucleated cell counts. TCRdb's table, derived via immunoSEQ multiplex PCR, lists solely in-frame clones and lacks some. That table is the source of V, J and clone size, and D and trimming were worked out from the DNA. The data show approximately 200,000 clones, roughly 89% seen once.

Sequenced input: PBMCs or T cells enriched from blood (not recorded which). This chain joins TRBV28 and TRBJ1-1; D perhaps matches TRBD1 (6 bases). The sequence was obtained from a woman aged 40 to 49 with acute COVID-19. CDR3 sequence reads: CASRPHRAKGAFF. The CDR3 nucleotides are TGTGCCAGCAGGCCCCACAGGGCAAAGGGAGCTTTCTTT.